This entry describes one T cell receptor (beta chain). Its specificity is unknown. Time point reported: patch test 3, about 24 weeks after DPC sensitization. Noted treatment: therapeutic diphenylcyclopropenone sensitization with weekly scalp DPC. V lost 4 bases, J lost 2 bases, and 11 bases lay in between. In germline, CDR1 is MGHRA, CDR2 YSYEKL. This CDR3 spans 14 amino acids. This record comes from a study of human T cells and chemical hapten exposure. Across the study: All patients underwent weekly scalp dosing with diphenylcyclopropenone for the full roughly 25-week study. Per-sample variation in TCR yield stemmed mainly from small pooled library volume differences. Study-wide points: The donors suffered from alopecia, so their immune response may not match that of healthy people.

As handled by the study authors: Samples had a median of around 96,000 TCRs, ranging about 20,000 to 690,600. A single record per CDR3 protein comes from TCRdb applying MiXCR to the RACE reads. The V and J calls here are based on TCRdb, not the publication. The repertoire holds 150,000 to 200,000 distinct CDR3 sequences, with roughly a quarter as singletons. This receptor was obtained from a woman aged 18-29 years with alopecia areata. Some clones in this sample may be carry-over from other donors' samples. Sample: whole blood, taken in connection with sensitization to the hapten diphenylcyclopropenone (DPC). The chain recombines TRBV4-1 with TRBJ1-2, with D perhaps TRBD1 (6 bases). The CDR3 region is CASSPAGQNYGYTF. The CDR3 DNA reads as TGCGCCAGCAGCCCGGCAGGACAGAACTATGGCTACACCTTC.